The rows below give T cell receptor beta chains drawn from one sample of a study of T-cell memory formation after mild COVID-19. A single record per CDR3 protein comes from TCRdb applying MiXCR to the 5' RACE reads. This sample carries roughly 190,000 distinct CDR3 sequences, around 25% of them seen once, and the ten largest clones take over 10%. Material for sequencing was PBMCs or a T cell subset sorted from them (not recorded which). The receptors here all came from an adult woman who had mild COVID-19 (a few samples of this study predate the infection). Cell type and time point are not known. Each CDR3 is given with its conserved first and last residue. A D gene is named only where the DNA matches it firmly. Not all rows give a size; the values are once, few, many and, for expanded clones, a class.

-	-	TRBV20-1	TRBJ2-2	CSARPTSNTGELFF	TGCAGTGCTAGGCCCACTTCGAACACCGGGGAGCTGTTTTTT
few	-	TRBV10-3	TRBJ1-5	CAIQDSGHSNQPQHF	TGTGCCATCCAAGACTCCGGACACTCCAATCAGCCCCAGCATTTT
few	TRBD1	TRBV9	TRBJ2-1	CASSVAGGAVNEQFF	TGTGCCAGCAGCGTAGCAGGGGGCGCGGTCAATGAGCAGTTCTTC
-	-	TRBV27	TRBJ2-1	CASTPAKGTYNEQFF	TGTGCCAGCACCCCCGCGAAGGGGACCTACAATGAGCAGTTCTTC
-	TRBD1	TRBV12-3/TRBV12-4	TRBJ2-5	CAGSSVGQGEETQYF	TGTGCCGGCAGTTCTGTGGGACAGGGGGAAGAGACCCAGTACTTC
few	-	TRBV4-1	TRBJ2-1	CASSQDIPESSYNEQFF	TGCGCCAGCAGCCAAGATATACCGGAGAGCTCCTACAATGAGCAGTTCTTC
-	-	TRBV10-3	TRBJ1-1	CAISESERGIAFF	TGTGCCATCAGTGAGAGTGAAAGGGGGATAGCTTTCTTT
once	TRBD2	TRBV6-4	TRBJ2-3	CASSASGSTDTQYF	TGTGCCAGCAGTGCTAGCGGGAGCACAGATACGCAGTATTTT
many	-	TRBV5-1	TRBJ2-7	CASSLTGLFGYEQYF	TGCGCCAGCAGCTTAACAGGGCTTTTCGGCTACGAGCAGTACTTC
few	TRBD1	TRBV5-1	TRBJ2-7	CARSPGQGAYEQYF	TGCGCCAGATCCCCGGGACAGGGGGCTTACGAGCAGTACTTC
-	TRBD1	TRBV5-4	TRBJ1-4	CASSLNRGLGEKLFF	TGTGCCAGCAGCTTGAACAGGGGGCTCGGTGAAAAACTGTTTTTT
few	TRBD2	TRBV20-1	TRBJ2-7	CSARGGNEQYF	TGCAGTGCCCGGGGGGGGAACGAGCAGTACTTC
many	-	TRBV6-5	TRBJ1-2	CASSKRDGYGYTF	TGTGCCAGCAGTAAACGGGACGGCTATGGCTACACCTTC
few	TRBD1	TRBV7-7	TRBJ2-5	CASSVGQGRETQYF	TGTGCTAGCAGCGTTGGACAGGGGCGAGAGACCCAGTACTTC
few	-	TRBV4-1	TRBJ2-2	CASSQINLRSANTGELFF	TGCGCCAGCAGCCAAATAAATCTCCGAAGCGCGAACACCGGGGAGCTGTTTTTT
-	-	TRBV6-6	TRBJ2-3	CASFSGITDTQYF	TGTGCCAGCTTTAGCGGAATCACAGATACGCAGTATTTT
-	-	TRBV12-3/TRBV12-4	TRBJ2-5	CASSFPTGQETQYF	TGTGCCAGCAGTTTCCCCACAGGTCAAGAGACCCAGTACTTC
-	-	TRBV7-2	TRBJ1-5	CASSLWVEQPQHF	TGTGCCAGCAGCTTGTGGGTTGAACAGCCCCAGCATTTT
-	-	TRBV11-2	TRBJ1-4	CASSLREGEKLFF	TGTGCCAGCAGCTTACGTGAGGGTGAAAAACTGTTTTTT
once	TRBD1	TRBV10-3	TRBJ2-7	CAISEGRDRGREQYF	TGTGCCATCAGCGAGGGCCGGGACAGGGGACGTGAGCAGTACTTC
-	-	TRBV20-1	TRBJ2-3	CSATGLPISTDTQYF	TGCAGTGCTACGGGACTCCCCATCTCCACAGATACGCAGTATTTT
few	-	TRBV5-5	TRBJ1-2	CASSLVLGSGYGYTF	TGTGCCAGCAGCTTGGTTTTGGGGTCCGGCTATGGCTACACCTTC
-	TRBD1	TRBV2	TRBJ1-4	CASGRDSINEKLFF	TGTGCCAGCGGAAGGGACAGCATTAATGAAAAACTGTTTTTT
-	-	TRBV27	TRBJ2-7	CASSPSLVGAYEQYF	TGTGCCAGCAGTCCCTCCTTAGTCGGGGCATACGAGCAGTACTTC
-	-	TRBV2	TRBJ2-3	CASLKGHGADTQYF	TGTGCCAGCCTGAAGGGACACGGGGCAGATACGCAGTATTTT
few	-	TRBV5-1	TRBJ2-3	CASSLGFTGATDTQYF	TGCGCCAGCAGCTTGGGATTTACGGGGGCCACAGATACGCAGTATTTT